This T cell receptor (beta chain) was retrieved from a study of vaccination and CD4 T cells after COVID-19. Study overall: Six males and four females constituted the convalescent cohort, two of whom were Hispanic. The cells in question were stimulated using overlapping spike peptides derived from SARS-CoV-2, HCoV-NL63, HCoV-OC43 and HCoV-229E. Regarding the study as a whole: Convalescent patients' vaccine-specific clones were spike mono-reactive in 304 of 307 cases.

Scientists ran DNA taken from cultured CD4+ T cells through the Oncomine TCR Beta short-read assay for sequencing. Each CDR3 protein gets one entry after TCRdb re-called the PCR reads with MiXCR. The sample consists of approximately 5,100 distinct CDR3 sequences, about 77% of them appearing once. This clonotype was found once. The target antigen is unknown. Treatment denoted: roughly 11-day PBMC culture with coronavirus spike peptide pools or control peptides (ViraFEST assay). Trimming at V came to 5 bases and at J to 5 bases, leaving 10 bases not matched to a gene. Looked up from germline, CDR1 is LNHDA and CDR2 is SQIVND (reference sequence). The length of the CDR3 is 15 residues.

Sequencing was carried out using CD4+ T cells from blood, cultured in vitro. The V and J genes are TRBV19 and TRBJ2-5; 8 bases line up with TRBD2. The source of this sequence is a human donor who had recovered from COVID-19. The CDR3, as DNA: TGTGCCAGTAGTCCGCCCCGGGGGGGCTGGGAGACCCAGTACTTC. This sequence encodes CASSPPRGGWETQYF.